Below are 8 T cell receptor beta chains sequenced from a single sample in a study of CDR3 diversity in severe acne. One entry per CDR3 protein results from TCRdb running MiXCR on the PCR reads. This table has roughly 93,000 distinct CDR3 sequences, 45% to 55% appearing once. The sequenced sample was blood. The receptors derive from a male donor with severe acne vulgaris.

The chain uses TRBV7-6 and TRBJ1-4; D not certain. Trimming removed 1 base at V and 13 bases at J, with 7 bases between. This CDR3 comprises 11 residues. Germline-derived CDR1 and CDR2 are SGHVS and FNYEAQ. The CDR3 region is CASSLGTGLFF. As DNA, the CDR3 is TGTGCCAGCAGCTTAGGGACGGGACTGTTTTTT.

CDR3 coding DNA: TGTGCCAGCATTCAAAGACAAGTGCTTTACTACGAGCAGTACTTC. Protein: CASIQRQVLYYEQYF. This sequence joins TRBV2 and TRBJ2-7, with D unresolved. The CDR3 runs 15 residues. CDR1 is SNHLY and CDR2 is FYNNEI in the germline V gene. V lost 7 bases and J 3 bases, leaving 19 bases between the germline ends.

The V call is TRBV11-2, the J call TRBJ2-7; 8 bases fit TRBD1. This CDR3 is 17 amino acids long. Germline CDR1 and CDR2: SGHAT and FQNNGV. V trimming: 5 bases; J trimming: 0 bases; junction bases outside the gene matches: 12. The CDR3 bases are TGTGCCAGCAGCGGCCTTAACCGGGACAGGAGCTCCTACGAGCAGTACTTC. Translation gives CASSGLNRDRSSYEQYF.

The V call is TRBV29-1, the J call TRBJ1-5; D is unresolved. Germline CDR1 SQVTM, CDR2 ANQGSEA. V dropped 0 bases and J dropped 0 bases, with 18 bases sitting between them. The CDR3 is made up of 18 amino acids. DNA of the CDR3: TGCAGCGTTGAAGATACGCGGGTGTCCACCCATAGCAATCAGCCCCAGCATTTT. It specifies CSVEDTRVSTHSNQPQHF.

This clonotype was picked up many times. CDR3 residues: CSAHTPRRIEKLFF. The CDR3 DNA sequence: TGCAGTGCTCACACCCCCCGAAGAATAGAAAAACTGTTTTTT. V and J are TRBV20-1 and TRBJ1-4; no reliable D call. Trimming left V 5 bases short and J 8 bases short, with 18 bases between. The CDR3 spans 14 residues. Germline loops: CDR1 DFQATT, CDR2 SNEGSKA (reference sequence).

In nucleotides, the CDR3 is TGTGCCAGCAGGCGACTAGGAGATACGCAGTATTTT. This translates into CASRRLGDTQYF. The chain couples TRBV27 to TRBJ2-3; D might be TRBD2 (6 bases). The CDR3 covers 12 residues. Germline CDR1 is MNHEY and CDR2 is SMNVEV (reference sequence). V lost 6 bases and J 5 bases, leaving 9 bases between the germline ends.

This clonotype appeared many times. The chain carries TRBV20-1 and TRBJ2-5, with 8 bases lining up with TRBD2. Looked up from germline, CDR1 is DFQATT and CDR2 is SNEGSKA (reference sequence). The CDR3 length is 14 residues. The V and J ends lost 4 bases and 5 bases, in that order; junction bases with no gene match: 9. CDR3 coding DNA: TGCAGTGCTACCATAGCGGGATATGGGGAGACCCAGTACTTC. This translates into CSATIAGYGETQYF.

The gene calls are TRBV24-1 and TRBJ2-7; the D gene is possibly TRBD1 (6 bases). Germline assignment: CDR1 KGHDR and CDR2 SFDVKD. Deletions cut 4 bases from V and 6 bases from J, with 12 bases between. The CDR3 spans 13 residues. For the CDR3, the DNA is TGTGCCACCAGTGACAAACAGGGTCGCGAGCAGTACTTC. Translation gives CATSDKQGREQYF.